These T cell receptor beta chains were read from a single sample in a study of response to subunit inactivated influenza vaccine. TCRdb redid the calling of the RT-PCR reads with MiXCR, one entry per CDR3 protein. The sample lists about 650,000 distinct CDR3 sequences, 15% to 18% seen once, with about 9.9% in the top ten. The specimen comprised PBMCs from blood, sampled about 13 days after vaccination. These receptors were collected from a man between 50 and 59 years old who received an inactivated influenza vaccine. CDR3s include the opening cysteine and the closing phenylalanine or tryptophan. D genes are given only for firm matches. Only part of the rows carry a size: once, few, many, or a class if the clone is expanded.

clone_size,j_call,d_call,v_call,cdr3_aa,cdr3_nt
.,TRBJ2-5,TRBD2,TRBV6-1,CASSRVPGLAGVFKTQYF,TGTGCCAGCAGTCGCGTTCCGGGACTAGCGGGAGTTTTTAAGACCCAGTACTTC
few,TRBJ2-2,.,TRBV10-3,CAISLARDTGELFF,TGTGCCATCAGTCTTGCGCGGGACACCGGGGAGCTGTTTTTT
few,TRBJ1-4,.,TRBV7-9,CASSLDTLNEKLFF,TGTGCCAGCAGCTTGGACACGTTGAATGAAAAACTGTTTTTT
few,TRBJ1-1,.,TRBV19,CASSPRIMGLGTEAFF,TGTGCCAGTAGTCCCCGGATAATGGGGCTTGGCACTGAAGCTTTCTTT
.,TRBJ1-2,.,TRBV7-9,CASSLDGFTGYTF,TGTGCCAGCAGCTTAGATGGGTTTACGGGCTACACCTTC
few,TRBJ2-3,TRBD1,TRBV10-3,CAISESAGTGRYF,TGTGCCATCAGTGAGTCGGCCGGGACAGGGCGGTATTTT
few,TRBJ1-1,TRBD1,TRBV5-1,CASSSDPGQGALSTEAFF,TGCGCCAGCAGCTCGGATCCGGGGCAGGGGGCGTTGAGCACTGAAGCTTTCTTT
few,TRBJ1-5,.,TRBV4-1,CASSQEVRGPQPQHF,TGCGCCAGCAGCCAAGAGGTCAGGGGCCCACAGCCCCAGCATTTT
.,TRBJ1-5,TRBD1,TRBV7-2,CASSSSGGQGRQPQHF,TGTGCCAGCAGTTCCTCGGGGGGACAGGGGCGCCAGCCCCAGCATTTT
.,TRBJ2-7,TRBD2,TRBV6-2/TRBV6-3,CASTDWTSVDEQYF,TGTGCCAGCACCGACTGGACTAGCGTGGACGAGCAGTACTTC
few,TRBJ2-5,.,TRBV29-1,CSVDPGAVSETQYF,TGCAGCGTTGACCCTGGAGCCGTCTCGGAGACCCAGTACTTC
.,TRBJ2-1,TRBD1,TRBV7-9,CASSLGGRGNVNEQFF,TGTGCCAGCAGCTTAGGGGGCAGGGGGAACGTTAATGAGCAGTTCTTC
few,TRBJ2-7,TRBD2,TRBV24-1,CATSVRTSPYEQYF,TGTGCCACCAGTGTCAGGACTAGCCCCTACGAGCAGTACTTC
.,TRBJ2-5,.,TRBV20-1,CRDNQWGPPARETQYF,TGCAGAGATAATCAATGGGGACCCCCAGCTCGAGAGACCCAGTACTTC